This T cell receptor beta chain was sequenced for a study of shared clonotypes between healthy human individuals. This CDR3 is built from 11 residues. Germline CDR1 is DFQATT and CDR2 is SNEGSKA (reference sequence). TCRdb's copy holds only in-frame clones and misses some; the assay was immunoSEQ multiplex PCR. This table has roughly 95,000 clones, less than 50% appearing once. The sequencing sample was made of PBMCs. This TCR was sampled from a woman in her thirties or forties in good health. Some clones in this sample may be carry-over from other donors' samples. This chain connects TRBV20-1 to TRBJ2-5; D perhaps matches TRBD1 (6 bases). The CDR3 loop is CSLGQQETQYF. CDR3 bases: TGCAGCCTAGGACAGCAAGAGACCCAGTACTTC.